These 16 T cell receptor beta chains share one sample of origin, sequenced in a study of blood T cell repertoires in COVID-19. Produced via immunoSEQ multiplex PCR; TCRdb's table is partial and in-frame only. The table lists around 280,000 clones, around 89% of them singletons, with approximately 1.5% in the top ten. The sequencing sample was made of PBMCs or T cells enriched from blood (not recorded which). The receptor set was obtained from a woman younger than 30 with acute COVID-19.

The chain combines TRBV6-2 or TRBV6-3 with TRBJ2-2; 9 bases map to TRBD1. V dropped 4 bases and J dropped 6; count of bases not matched to a gene: 9. CDR1 and CDR2 from the germline V gene are MNHEY and SVGEGT. The CDR3 covers 16 residues. In nucleotides, the CDR3 is TGTGCCAGCAGTTCCGCCGGGACAGGGCGGTCCGGGGAGCTGTTTTTT. Translated: CASSSAGTGRSGELFF.

This CDR3 reads CASSRDRGLSTGELFF. The CDR3 coding sequence is TGCGCCAGCAGCCGAGACAGGGGCCTAAGTACCGGGGAGCTGTTTTTT. The chain combines TRBV4-1 with TRBJ2-2, with 8 nucleotides matching TRBD1. J gave up 5 bases and V 4 bases, and 9 bases lay outside the gene matches. The CDR3 contains 16 residues. Germline CDR1 and CDR2: MGHRA and YSYEKL.

This clone was seen once. The chain couples TRBV5-1 to TRBJ2-5; unclear D gene. Between the trimmed V and J ends, which lost 1 base and 4 bases, there was a span of 11 bases. The CDR3 consists of 14 residues. The germline V gene has CDR1 SGHRS and CDR2 YFSETQ. DNA of the CDR3: TGCGCCAGCAGCTTGAATCCCGAGCGAGAGACCCAGTACTTC. This codes for CASSLNPERETQYF.

The chain links TRBV18 to TRBJ2-1; 7 bases are a match to TRBD2. This CDR3 is built from 14 residues. Germline V gene sequence: CDR1 KGHSH, CDR2 LQKENI. V lost 6 bases to trimming and J lost 4 bases; unmatched junction nucleotides: 6. For the CDR3, the DNA is TGTGCCAGCTCCGGACTAGGTGGGTACAATGAGCAGTTCTTC. Translating it yields CASSGLGGYNEQFF.

The chain couples TRBV9 to TRBJ1-3; TRBD1 agrees at 8 bases. J lost 1 base, V lost 0 bases, and 6 bases had no gene match. The CDR3 is 17 amino acids. Germline assignment: CDR1 SGDLS and CDR2 YYNGEE. The CDR3 DNA sequence: TGTGCCAGCAGCGTAGAGCGAGACAGGGGTTCTGGAAACACCATATATTTT. Protein product: CASSVERDRGSGNTIYF.

The rearrangement joins TRBV6-2 or TRBV6-3 to TRBJ2-7, with a weak D call TRBD2 (5 bases). The CDR3 sequence is 12 residues long. Germline V CDR1 and CDR2: MNHEY, SVGEGT. The V end was cut by 5 bases, the J end by 5 bases, with 10 bases between. The CDR3 DNA is TGTGCCAGCAGTCACCTCGGGAACGAGCAGTACTTC. Translated: CASSHLGNEQYF.

The chain is built from TRBV7-2 and TRBJ2-7; TRBD1 agrees at 10 bases. The CDR3 has 15 amino acids. Looked up from germline, CDR1 is SGHTA and CDR2 is FQGNSA. With V trimmed by 6 bases and J by 5 bases, 10 bases remained unmatched. In DNA, the CDR3 is TGTGCCAGCAGTATGGGACAGGGGTATATCCACGAGCAGTACTTC. This codes for CASSMGQGYIHEQYF.

This chain uses TRBV29-1 with TRBJ2-7, with 8 nucleotides matching TRBD1. Germline values: CDR1 SQVTM, CDR2 ANQGSEA. After removal of 4 bases from V and 5 bases from J, the junction contained 10 bases not matched to a gene. The CDR3 is made up of 14 amino acids. For the CDR3, the DNA is TGCAGCGTTGGGTTGGGCAGGGGGCTTGACGAGCAGTACTTC. As protein: CSVGLGRGLDEQYF.

This clone occurred a few times. This chain links TRBV10-1 with TRBJ2-7, with D possibly TRBD2 on 5 matching bases. Germline V CDR1 and CDR2: WNHNN, SYGVQD (reference sequence). This CDR3 has 16 amino acids. V lost 2 bases and J 1 base, leaving 15 bases between the germline ends. The CDR3 region is CASSETQRTVSYEQYF. As DNA, the CDR3 is TGCGCCAGCAGTGAGACCCAGCGGACCGTTTCCTACGAGCAGTACTTC.

Concerning this clone itself: At the DNA level, this CDR3 is encoded by other sequences in the same sample as well. The chain couples TRBV5-1 to TRBJ2-1; 11 nucleotides match TRBD2. V lost 0 bases, J lost 4 bases, and 3 bases stayed unmatched. This CDR3 region has 16 residues. Germline loops: CDR1 SGHRS, CDR2 YFSETQ. The CDR3 here is CASSLVAGGPYNEQFF. As DNA, the CDR3 is TGCGCCAGCAGCTTGGTAGCGGGAGGGCCTTACAATGAGCAGTTCTTC.

This clone occurred a few times. This sequence joins TRBV27 and TRBJ1-2, with 9 bases aligning to TRBD1. The V gene end was trimmed by 6 bases and the J gene end by 3 bases; junction bases not matched to a gene: 8. In germline, CDR1 is MNHEY, CDR2 SMNVEV (reference sequence). This CDR3 has 15 amino acids. The CDR3 sequence: CASSPGTGKDYGYTF. In DNA form, the CDR3 reads TGTGCCAGCAGCCCCGGGACAGGGAAAGACTATGGCTACACCTTC.

The rearrangement joins TRBV7-2 to TRBJ2-7; tentatively, D is TRBD2 (5 bases). Germline V gene data show CDR1 as SGHTA and CDR2 as FQGNSA. This CDR3 spans 13 amino acids. Trimming shortened V by 1 base and J by 3 bases, and 7 bases separated the two germline ends. This CDR3 reads CASSLELVYEQYF. The CDR3 bases are TGTGCCAGCAGCTTAGAACTAGTCTACGAGCAGTACTTC.

The rearrangement uses TRBV11-2 and TRBJ2-7; TRBD2 matches at 8 bases. This CDR3 is 15 amino acids long. Germline V gene lookup returns CDR1 SGHAT and CDR2 FQNNGV. V trimming: 2 bases; J trimming: 3 bases; junction bases outside the gene matches: 6. CDR3: CASSLFPGGDYEQYF. The CDR3 DNA sequence: TGTGCCAGCAGCTTATTTCCGGGGGGGGACTACGAGCAGTACTTC.

The CDR3 loop reads CAWSRGASSYEQYF. Here the CDR3 DNA reads TGTGCCTGGAGCAGGGGCGCAAGCTCCTACGAGCAGTACTTC. J is TRBJ2-7 and V is TRBV30; tentative D call: TRBD1 (6 bases). CDR3 size: 14 residues. The germline CDR1 and CDR2 sequences are GTSNPN and SVGIG (reference sequence). The germline V and J ends were trimmed by 3 bases and 0 bases, with 12 bases remaining between them.

This clone has more than one count but fewer than ten. The CDR3 DNA sequence: TGTGCCACCAGTGATTCCCCGGGACATAGGCAGTATTTT. It codes for CATSDSPGHRQYF. V usage is TRBV24-1 and J usage is TRBJ2-3; TRBD1 is a possible D gene (6 bases). The germline V gene has CDR1 KGHDR and CDR2 SFDVKD. There are 13 residues in the CDR3. V dropped 2 bases and J dropped 11 bases, with 13 bases sitting between them.

The chain employs TRBV18 and TRBJ1-2, with TRBD1 matching 10 bases. CDR1 and CDR2 (germline): KGHSH, LQKENI. The CDR3 has 15 residues. The V gene end was trimmed by 3 bases and the J gene end by 4 bases; junction bases not matched to a gene: 5. This chain's CDR3 is CASSPEDRGIYGYTF. For the CDR3, the DNA is TGTGCCAGCTCACCCGAGGACAGGGGGATCTATGGCTACACCTTC.